This T cell receptor (beta chain) was identified in a study of T-cell reconstitution after alpha-beta-depleted transplantation in children. Worth noting for this clonotype: Its antigen is still unknown.

Library preparation (for TCRbeta) was performed with unique molecular identifiers. Using its own MiXCR run on the PCR reads, TCRdb lists one record per CDR3 protein. The sample yields more than 400,000 distinct CDR3 sequences, around 46% seen once. Germline V gene lookup returns CDR1 KGHDR and CDR2 SFDVKD. CDR3 length equals 16 residues. V was pared by 1 base and J by 0 bases, with 1 base of the junction left unmatched. Study-level results: It was surviving recipient T cells and thymic progenitors that gave some patients high TCRbeta diversity at day 60. Expanded graft clones, several hundred of them, were reportedly the source of alpha-beta T cells about two months after transplant. T-cell counts and diversity at one year post-transplant came mainly from newly produced T cells.

The source was PBMCs, collected before TCRalphabeta/CD19-depleted stem cell transplant. The source of this sequence is a girl aged 2 to 10 with aplastic anemia, due to receive a stem cell transplant. The J gene is TRBJ2-1, the V gene TRBV24-1; 8 nucleotides match TRBD2. The CDR3 reads CATSDLRGGSYNEQFF. CDR3 nucleotide sequence: TGTGCCACCAGTGATTTACGGGGGGGCTCCTACAATGAGCAGTTCTTC.